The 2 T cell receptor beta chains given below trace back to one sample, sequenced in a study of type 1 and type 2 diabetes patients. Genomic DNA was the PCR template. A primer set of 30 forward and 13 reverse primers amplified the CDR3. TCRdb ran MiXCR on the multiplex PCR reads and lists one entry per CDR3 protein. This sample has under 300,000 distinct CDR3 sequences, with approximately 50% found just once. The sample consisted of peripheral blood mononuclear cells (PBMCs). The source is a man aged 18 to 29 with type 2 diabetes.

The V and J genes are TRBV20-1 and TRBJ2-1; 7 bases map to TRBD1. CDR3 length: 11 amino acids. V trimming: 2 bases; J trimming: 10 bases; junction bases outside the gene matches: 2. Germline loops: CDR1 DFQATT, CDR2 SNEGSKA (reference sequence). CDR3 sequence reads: CSARSTGEQFF. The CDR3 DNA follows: TGCAGTGCTAGATCGACAGGGGAGCAGTTCTTC.

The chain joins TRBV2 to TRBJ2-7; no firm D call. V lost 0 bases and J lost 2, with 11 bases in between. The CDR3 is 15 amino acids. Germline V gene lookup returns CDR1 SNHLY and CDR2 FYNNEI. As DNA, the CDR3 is TGTGCCAGCAGTGAAGCGGTGACGTTAGCCTACGAGCAGTACTTC. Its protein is CASSEAVTLAYEQYF.